These T cell receptor beta chains were read from a single sample in a study of blood T cell repertoires in COVID-19. TCRdb's table, derived via immunoSEQ multiplex PCR, lists solely in-frame clones and lacks some. The repertoire holds about 270,000 clones, with around nine tenths as singletons. Sample: PBMCs or T cells enriched from blood (not recorded which). These receptors all stem from a woman aged 60-75 years in a cohort exposed to, infected with or recovered from COVID-19 (not recorded which). Each CDR3 is given with its conserved first and last residue. A D gene is named only where the DNA matches it firmly. Clone size, where shown, is once, few, many, or a class for clones that have expanded.

D: -; V: TRBV28; J: TRBJ2-3; size: -; DNA: TGTGCCAGCACCTCGGCCAGGGTGGTCACAGATACGCAGTATTTT; CDR3: CASTSARVVTDTQYF
D: -; V: TRBV2; J: TRBJ2-5; size: -; DNA: TGTGCCAGCAATAGAGACTTCCAAGAGACCCAGTACTTC; CDR3: CASNRDFQETQYF
D: -; V: TRBV5-4; J: TRBJ2-2; size: few; DNA: TGTGCCAGCAGCCTGAGGGGGAACGGGGAGCTGTTTTTT; CDR3: CASSLRGNGELFF
D: -; V: TRBV7-2; J: TRBJ2-5; size: -; DNA: TGTGCCAGCAGCTTAGGGAACGGGAAAGAGACCCAGTACTTC; CDR3: CASSLGNGKETQYF
D: -; V: TRBV10-2; J: TRBJ1-1; size: -; DNA: TGCGCCAGCAGTGAGTCAGGAGGGGAGACTGAAGCTTTCTTT; CDR3: CASSESGGETEAFF
D: -; V: TRBV28; J: TRBJ2-1; size: -; DNA: TGTGCCAGCAGTTTAGCGGCCTACAATGAGCAGTTCTTC; CDR3: CASSLAAYNEQFF
D: TRBD1; V: TRBV4-1; J: TRBJ1-2; size: -; DNA: TGCGCCAGCAGCCTAGGACAGGGGGAGGGCTATGGCTACACCTTC; CDR3: CASSLGQGEGYGYTF
D: TRBD2; V: TRBV3-1/TRBV3-2; J: TRBJ2-3; size: -; DNA: TGTGCCAGCAGCCAAGACTGGGGGAGGGCCCCAGATACGCAGTATTTT; CDR3: CASSQDWGRAPDTQYF
D: -; V: TRBV30; J: TRBJ1-2; size: -; DNA: TGTGCCTGGAGTATTTCTACGGGCTATGGCTACACCTTC; CDR3: CAWSISTGYGYTF
D: TRBD2; V: TRBV29-1; J: TRBJ2-1; size: -; DNA: TGCAGCGTTGAAGATTCTCTGGGCGGGAGGGCCAGAACCTACAATGAGCAGTTCTTC; CDR3: CSVEDSLGGRARTYNEQFF
D: -; V: TRBV30; J: TRBJ1-1; size: -; DNA: TGTGCCTGGAGTGTCGGGACAGAAGCTTTCTTT; CDR3: CAWSVGTEAFF
D: -; V: TRBV6-5; J: TRBJ1-6; size: -; DNA: TGTGCCACCGCCCGGGAAGCGCGGTCACCCCTCCACTTT; CDR3: CATAREARSPLHF
D: TRBD2; V: TRBV7-9; J: TRBJ2-1; size: -; DNA: TGTGCCAGCAGCTTTTCTAGCGGGGAGGACAATGAGCAGTTCTTC; CDR3: CASSFSSGEDNEQFF
D: -; V: TRBV14; J: TRBJ1-6; size: few; DNA: TGTGCCAGCAGCGGAAACGGGGTCTATAATTCACCCCTCCACTTT; CDR3: CASSGNGVYNSPLHF
D: TRBD2; V: TRBV7-2; J: TRBJ2-1; size: -; DNA: TGTGCCAGCAGCTCAGGACTAGCGGGAGGGCCTGGGGGGCAGTTCTTC; CDR3: CASSSGLAGGPGGQFF
D: TRBD1; V: TRBV2; J: TRBJ2-7; size: -; DNA: TGTGCCAGCTTCGAAGAGGGGACAGGGGGCGACGAGCAGTACTTC; CDR3: CASFEEGTGGDEQYF
D: TRBD2; V: TRBV5-1; J: TRBJ2-3; size: once; DNA: TGCGCCAGCAGCTGGACTAGCGGGGGGATAAGCACAGATACGCAGTATTTT; CDR3: CASSWTSGGISTDTQYF
D: -; V: TRBV10-3; J: TRBJ2-7; size: -; DNA: TGTGCCATCAGGACGAGGACTGAGGGCTACGAGCAGTACTTC; CDR3: CAIRTRTEGYEQYF
D: -; V: TRBV3-1/TRBV3-2; J: TRBJ2-1; size: -; DNA: TGTGCCAGCAGCCGGGGCCTCAATGAGCAGTTCTTC; CDR3: CASSRGLNEQFF
D: -; V: TRBV24-1; J: TRBJ1-2; size: -; DNA: TGTGCCACCAGTGAAAGGGGCGGGAGAGGCTACACCTTC; CDR3: CATSERGGRGYTF
D: -; V: TRBV30; J: TRBJ2-5; size: few; DNA: TGTGCCTGGAGCCCTGCCGGAGGCCACCGGGAGACCCAGTACTTC; CDR3: CAWSPAGGHRETQYF
D: TRBD1; V: TRBV27; J: TRBJ1-4; size: -; DNA: TGTGCCAGCAGTTCACCCGGGACAGGGAATGAAAAACTGTTTTTT; CDR3: CASSSPGTGNEKLFF
D: -; V: TRBV24-1; J: TRBJ2-3; size: -; DNA: TGTGCCACCAGTCCACTGGGGGGAGACACAGATACGCAGTATTTT; CDR3: CATSPLGGDTDTQYF
D: TRBD2; V: TRBV7-2; J: TRBJ2-7; size: many; DNA: TGTGCCAGCAGCCATCCGGGACTAGGCTACGAGCAGTACTTC; CDR3: CASSHPGLGYEQYF
D: TRBD2; V: TRBV3-1/TRBV3-2; J: TRBJ2-3; size: -; DNA: TGTGCCAGCAGCCAAGATCTGGGGGCTAGCGGGATCTCAGATACGCAGTATTTT; CDR3: CASSQDLGASGISDTQYF